This T cell receptor beta chain was captured by sequencing in a study of T cells expressing NK-cell markers. In the study overall: In sorted CD3+CD56+NKG2C+, CD3+CD56+NKG2C- and CD3+CD56-NKG2C+ T cells, TCR beta repertoires were obtained. Study outcomes and limitations: These clonotypes additionally ranked first within the CD3+CD56-NKG2C+ fraction of a few donors. CD8+ T cells in over 5 donors included dominant NKG2C+ clonotypes at 1.0-7.0%.

As regards this clonotype: What it recognizes is unknown.

This CDR3 comprises 15 residues. Germline loops: CDR1 SEHNR, CDR2 FQNEAQ (reference sequence). Production of TCR beta cDNA relied on 5'RACE template switching with UMIs. TCRdb processed the 5' RACE reads again and assigns one entry to each CDR3 protein, with no DNA. The listing records 300,000 to 500,000 distinct CDR3 sequences. Sample: blood T cells: a sorted CD56 or NKG2C T cell subset, CD4+ or CD8+ T cells, or bulk PBMC T cells (not recorded which). This chain joins TRBV7-9 and TRBJ2-3; TCRdb outputs TRBD1, but without DNA this stays unchecked. The TCR comes from a woman in her fifties or sixties in good health. This chain's CDR3 is CASSKTGGLTDTQYF.